This T cell receptor beta chain was recorded in a study of blood T cell repertoires in COVID-19 (dated by TCRdb to the early 2020s). For context, the study as a whole: The collaborator samples originated in the United States, Italy and Spain and spanned the acute and convalescent phases of COVID-19. The repertoires were released in a freely available public database intended as a resource for research on the immune response to SARS-CoV-2. Sample metadata almost always included a de-identified subject ID, COVID-19 status, age in years and sex. The dataset comprised deeply sampled blood TCRbeta repertoires from subjects exposed to, actively infected with, or recovered from COVID-19. The material from the prospective study consisted of cDNA or gDNA derived from T cells, B-cell-depleted T cells, or PBMCs. Where HLA class I and class II types were available, the types were taken from metadata supplied by the sample provider, not from assay-based typing. The samples were drawn from two sources: the first 160 participants of the ongoing ImmuneRACE study, and 1,254 subjects contributed by 6 global collaborators.

Broader findings and caveats from the paper: The quantity of clinical and demographic metadata differed by source and by participant and was supplied without curation.

The immunoSEQ Assay, a bias-controlled multiplex PCR, was used to amplify TCRbeta CDR3 regions from genomic DNA. Concerning the study's data processing: Within the assay, amplification of reference gene primers was used to estimate how many nucleated cells each sample contained. To quantify the absolute abundance of each unique TCRbeta CDR3 rearrangement, sequence reads were collapsed and filtered. Productive Simpson clonality was computed per sample as the square root of Simpson's diversity index over productive rearrangements. As stored in TCRdb, this immuneACCESS dataset retains in-frame rearrangements with V and J assigned. A fraction of the clones does not appear; measured against another copy, unresolved V genes explain less than half of the discrepancy, and the remainder lacks a known reason. V and J calls and clone size are copied from that table; D and trimming were computed from the DNA. In this sample the table shows about 260,000 clones, about nine tenths of which occur a single time. Over 1.2% of the sample is in the top ten clones.

A word on this clone: Which antigen it targets is not known. No much larger clone exists at a distance of one base, and base qualities are not known.

Samples from volunteer blood donors who had recovered from COVID-19 were contributed by a second Seattle source. The collaborating institutions used their own protocols to collect whole blood in K2EDTA tubes. Collaborator samples were shipped for TCRbeta analysis as frozen whole blood, isolated PBMCs, or DNA extracted from either sample type. The TCR was taken from a woman aged 40 to 49 who had recovered from COVID-19. Specimen: peripheral blood.

The DNA is as follows: TGTGCCAGCAGCTTAGTGTTGCGCGCCGGGGAGCTGTTTTTT. Translation gives CASSLVLRAGELFF. The rearranged segments are TRBV11-2 and TRBJ2-2; no confident D gene assignment can be made. Reading the germline V gene gives CDR1 SGHAT and CDR2 FQNNGV. The CDR3 starts with the cysteine, ends with the phenylalanine, and has 14 residues. Only the CDR3 DNA is retained, 42 bases long and in frame from the first base. Between the V and J ends, shortened by 1 base and 6 bases respectively, the junction contains 9 bases. Supplemented by the reference TRBV11-2 and TRBJ2-2 proteins around the CDR3, the complete variable domain is EAGVAQSPRYKIIEKRQSVAFWCNPISGHATLYWYQQILGQGPKLLIQFQNNGVVDDSQLPKDRFSAERLKGVDSTLKIQPAKLEDSAVYLCASSLVLRAGELFFGEGSRLTVL.